This T cell receptor beta chain was observed in a study of T cell changes during pregnancy in multiple sclerosis. CDR3 length: 13 amino acids. CDR1 and CDR2 (germline): GTSNPN, SVGIG (reference sequence). With 2 bases removed from V and 3 bases from J, the gap between germline ends came to 8 bases. The protocol was immunoSEQ multiplex PCR, while the TCRdb copy is restricted to in-frame clones and leaves out a portion. The table lists approximately 85,000 clones, about 94% of them singletons. The chain has TRBV30 and TRBJ2-1; D possibly corresponds to TRBD2 (5 bases). This TCR came from a female donor with multiple sclerosis, enrolled in a pregnancy study. Sequenced here: peripheral blood, sampled in the third trimester of pregnancy. CDR3 amino acids: CAWSTGDYNEQFF. DNA of the CDR3: TGTGCCTGGAGTACCGGGGACTACAATGAGCAGTTCTTC.